Sequencing of this T cell receptor (beta chain) was carried out in a study of technical replicates of blood from several donors. The CDR3 covers 13 residues. Looked up from germline, CDR1 is ENHRY and CDR2 is SYGVKD. Trimming shortened V by 4 bases and J by 8 bases, and 14 bases separated the two germline ends. The table came from immunoSEQ multiplex PCR; TCRdb's copy has only in-frame clones and leaves some out. The sample lists approximately 70,000 clones, about 97% occurring once. This chain connects TRBV10-3 to TRBJ1-2; a possible D gene is TRBD1 (6 bases). This clonotype was sampled from a human donor in good health. The sample comprised T cells isolated from PBMCs. The CDR3 coding sequence is TGTGCCATCAGTGGGGGGCAGGGTGAAGGCTACACCTTC. Translated: CAISGGQGEGYTF.